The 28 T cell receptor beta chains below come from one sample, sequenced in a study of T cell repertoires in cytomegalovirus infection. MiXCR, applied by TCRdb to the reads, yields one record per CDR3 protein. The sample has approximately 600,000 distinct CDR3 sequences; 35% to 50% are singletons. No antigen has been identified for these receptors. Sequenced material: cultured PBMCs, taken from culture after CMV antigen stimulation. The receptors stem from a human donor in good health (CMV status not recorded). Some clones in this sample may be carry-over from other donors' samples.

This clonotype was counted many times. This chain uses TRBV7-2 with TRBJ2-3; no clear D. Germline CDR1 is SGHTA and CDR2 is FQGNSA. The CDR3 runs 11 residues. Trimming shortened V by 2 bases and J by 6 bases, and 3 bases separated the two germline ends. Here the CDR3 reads CASSLYDTQYF. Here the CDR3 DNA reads TGTGCCAGCAGCTTATACGATACGCAGTATTTT.

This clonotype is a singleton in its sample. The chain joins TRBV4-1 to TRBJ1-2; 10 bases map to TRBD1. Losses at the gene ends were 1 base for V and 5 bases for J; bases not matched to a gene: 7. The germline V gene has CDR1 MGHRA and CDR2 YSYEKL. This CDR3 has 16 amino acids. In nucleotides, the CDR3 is TGCGCCAGCAGCCAAGTTGACAGGGGGCGAGGGTATGGCTACACCTTC. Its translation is CASSQVDRGRGYGYTF.

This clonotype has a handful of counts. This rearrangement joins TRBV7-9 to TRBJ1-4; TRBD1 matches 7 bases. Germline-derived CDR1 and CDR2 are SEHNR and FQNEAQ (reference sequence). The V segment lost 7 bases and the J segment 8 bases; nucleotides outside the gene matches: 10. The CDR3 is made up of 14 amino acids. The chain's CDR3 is CASTNRGEEEKLFF. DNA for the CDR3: TGTGCCAGCACCAACAGGGGAGAAGAAGAAAAACTGTTTTTT. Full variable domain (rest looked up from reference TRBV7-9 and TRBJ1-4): DTGVSQNPRHKITKRGQNVTFRCDPISEHNRLYWYRQTLGQGPEFLTYFQNEAQLEKSRLLSDRFSAERPKGSFSTLEIQRTEQGDSAMYLCASTNRGEEEKLFFGSGTQLSVL.

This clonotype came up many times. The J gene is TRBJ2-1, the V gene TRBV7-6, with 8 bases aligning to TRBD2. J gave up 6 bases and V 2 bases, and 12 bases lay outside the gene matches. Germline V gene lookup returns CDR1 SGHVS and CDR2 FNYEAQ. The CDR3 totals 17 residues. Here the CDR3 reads CASSLSDSGIVANEQFF. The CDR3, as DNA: TGTGCCAGCAGCTTATCGGATAGCGGGATAGTCGCCAATGAGCAGTTCTTC.

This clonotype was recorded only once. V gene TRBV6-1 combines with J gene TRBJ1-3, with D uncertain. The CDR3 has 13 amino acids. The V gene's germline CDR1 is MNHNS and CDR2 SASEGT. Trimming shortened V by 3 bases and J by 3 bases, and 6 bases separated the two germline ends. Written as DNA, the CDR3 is TGTGCCAGCAGTGACAGCGATGGAAACACCATATATTTT. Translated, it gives CASSDSDGNTIYF.

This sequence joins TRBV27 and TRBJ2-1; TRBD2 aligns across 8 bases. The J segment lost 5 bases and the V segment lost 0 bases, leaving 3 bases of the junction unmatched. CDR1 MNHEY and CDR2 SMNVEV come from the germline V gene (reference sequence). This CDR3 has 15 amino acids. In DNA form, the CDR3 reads TGTGCCAGCAGTTTATCTGGGACTAGTAACAATGAGCAGTTCTTC. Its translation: CASSLSGTSNNEQFF.

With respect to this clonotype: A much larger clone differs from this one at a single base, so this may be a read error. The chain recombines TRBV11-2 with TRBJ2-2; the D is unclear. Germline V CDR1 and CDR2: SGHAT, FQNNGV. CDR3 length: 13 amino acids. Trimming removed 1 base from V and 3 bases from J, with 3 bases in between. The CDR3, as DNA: TGTGCCAGCAGCTTAGGGTACACCGGGGAGCTGTTTTTT. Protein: CASSLGYTGELFF. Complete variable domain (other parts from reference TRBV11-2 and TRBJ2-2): EAGVAQSPRYKIIEKRQSVAFWCNPISGHATLYWYQQILGQGPKLLIQFQNNGVVDDSQLPKDRFSAERLKGVDSTLKIQPAKLEDSAVYLCASSLGYTGELFFGEGSRLTVL.

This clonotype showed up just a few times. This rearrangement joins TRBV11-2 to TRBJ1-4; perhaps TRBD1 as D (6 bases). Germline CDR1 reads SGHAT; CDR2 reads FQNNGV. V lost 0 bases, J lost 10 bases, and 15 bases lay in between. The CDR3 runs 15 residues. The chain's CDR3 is CASSLDSLQGGKLFF. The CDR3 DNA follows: TGTGCCAGCAGCTTAGATTCCCTACAGGGCGGAAAACTGTTTTTT.

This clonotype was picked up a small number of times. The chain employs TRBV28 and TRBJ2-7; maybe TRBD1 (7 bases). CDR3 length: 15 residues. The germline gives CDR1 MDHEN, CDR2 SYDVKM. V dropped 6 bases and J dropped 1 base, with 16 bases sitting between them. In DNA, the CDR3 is TGTGCCAGCAGCCAAGGACAGGAGGGGTCCTACGAGCAGTACTTC. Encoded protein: CASSQGQEGSYEQYF. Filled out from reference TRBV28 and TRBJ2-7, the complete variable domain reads DVKVTQSSRYLVKRTGEKVFLECVQDMDHENMFWYRQDPGLGLRLIYFSYDVKMKEKGDIPEGYSVSREKKERFSLILESASTNQTSMYLCASSQGQEGSYEQYFGPGTRLTVT.

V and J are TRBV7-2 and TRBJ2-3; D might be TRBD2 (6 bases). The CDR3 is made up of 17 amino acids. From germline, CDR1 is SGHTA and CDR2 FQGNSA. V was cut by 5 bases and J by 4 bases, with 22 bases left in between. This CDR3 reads CASSPQTMTSFADTQYF. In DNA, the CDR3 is TGTGCCAGCAGCCCCCAGACCATGACTAGTTTTGCAGATACGCAGTATTTT.

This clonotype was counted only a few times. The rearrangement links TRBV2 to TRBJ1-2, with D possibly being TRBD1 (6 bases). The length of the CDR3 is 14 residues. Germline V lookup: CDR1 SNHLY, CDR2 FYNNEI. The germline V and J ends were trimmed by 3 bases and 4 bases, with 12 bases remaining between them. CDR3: CASSDTDRIYGYTF. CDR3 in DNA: TGTGCCAGCAGTGACACGGACAGAATCTATGGCTACACCTTC.

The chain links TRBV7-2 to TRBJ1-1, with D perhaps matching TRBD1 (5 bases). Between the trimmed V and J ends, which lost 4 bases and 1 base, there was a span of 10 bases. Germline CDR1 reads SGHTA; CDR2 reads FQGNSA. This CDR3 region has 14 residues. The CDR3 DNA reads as TGTGCCAGCAGCTCCGACAGCTGGAACACTGAAGCTTTCTTT. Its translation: CASSSDSWNTEAFF.

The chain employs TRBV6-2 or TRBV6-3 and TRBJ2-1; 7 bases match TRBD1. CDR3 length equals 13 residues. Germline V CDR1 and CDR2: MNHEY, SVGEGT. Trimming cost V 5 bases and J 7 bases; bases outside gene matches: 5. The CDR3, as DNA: TGTGCCAGCAGTACCCAGGGGGTTAATGAGCAGTTCTTC. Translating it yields CASSTQGVNEQFF.

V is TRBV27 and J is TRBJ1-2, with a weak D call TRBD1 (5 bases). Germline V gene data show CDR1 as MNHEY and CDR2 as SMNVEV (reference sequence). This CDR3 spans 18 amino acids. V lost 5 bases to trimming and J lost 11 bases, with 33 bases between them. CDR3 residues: CASSPKDPPGRNYWWYTF. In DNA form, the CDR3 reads TGTGCCAGCAGTCCAAAAGACCCTCCGGGACGGAACTATTGGTGGTACACCTTC.

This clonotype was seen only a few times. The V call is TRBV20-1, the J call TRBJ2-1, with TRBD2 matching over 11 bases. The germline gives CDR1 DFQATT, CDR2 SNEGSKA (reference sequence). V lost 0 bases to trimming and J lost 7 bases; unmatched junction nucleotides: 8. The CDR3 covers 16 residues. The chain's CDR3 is CSARESGTSGKNEQFF. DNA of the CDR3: TGCAGTGCTAGAGAAAGTGGGACTAGCGGCAAGAATGAGCAGTTCTTC.

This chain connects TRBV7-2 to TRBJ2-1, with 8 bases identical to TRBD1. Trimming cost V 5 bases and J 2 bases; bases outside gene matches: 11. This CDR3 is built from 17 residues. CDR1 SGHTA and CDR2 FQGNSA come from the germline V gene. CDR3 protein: CASSRPPATGAYNEQFF. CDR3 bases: TGTGCCAGCAGCCGGCCACCCGCGACAGGGGCCTACAATGAGCAGTTCTTC.

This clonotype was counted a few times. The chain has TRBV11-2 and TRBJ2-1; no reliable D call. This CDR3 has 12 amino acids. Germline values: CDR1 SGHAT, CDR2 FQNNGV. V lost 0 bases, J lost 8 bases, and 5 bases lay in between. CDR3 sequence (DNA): TGTGCCAGCAGCTTAGACACAGATGAGCAGTTCTTC. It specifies CASSLDTDEQFF.

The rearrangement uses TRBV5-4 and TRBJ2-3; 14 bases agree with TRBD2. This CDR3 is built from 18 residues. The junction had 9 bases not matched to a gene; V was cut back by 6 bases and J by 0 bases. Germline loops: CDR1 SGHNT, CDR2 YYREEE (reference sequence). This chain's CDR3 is CASTKTSGRAPSTDTQYF. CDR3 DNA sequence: TGTGCCAGCACCAAGACTAGCGGGAGGGCCCCTAGCACAGATACGCAGTATTTT.

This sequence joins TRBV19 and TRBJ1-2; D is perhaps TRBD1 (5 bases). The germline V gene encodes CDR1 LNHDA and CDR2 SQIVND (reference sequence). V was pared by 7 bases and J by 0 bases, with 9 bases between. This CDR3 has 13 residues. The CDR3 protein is CASKGLSNYGYTF. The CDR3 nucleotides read TGTGCCAGTAAGGGACTCTCTAACTATGGCTACACCTTC.

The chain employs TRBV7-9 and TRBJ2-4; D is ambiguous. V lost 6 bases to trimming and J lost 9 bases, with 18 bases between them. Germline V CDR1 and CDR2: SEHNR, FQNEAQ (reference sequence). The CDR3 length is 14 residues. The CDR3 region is CASSDKALLGIQYF. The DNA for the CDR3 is TGTGCCAGCAGTGATAAAGCGCTGTTGGGCATTCAGTACTTC.

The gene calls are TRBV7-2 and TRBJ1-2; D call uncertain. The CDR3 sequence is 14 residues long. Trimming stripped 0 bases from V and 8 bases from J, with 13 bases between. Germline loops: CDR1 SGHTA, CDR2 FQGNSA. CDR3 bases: TGTGCCAGCAGCTTAGCGGGTACTGGGAACGGCTACACCTTC. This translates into CASSLAGTGNGYTF.

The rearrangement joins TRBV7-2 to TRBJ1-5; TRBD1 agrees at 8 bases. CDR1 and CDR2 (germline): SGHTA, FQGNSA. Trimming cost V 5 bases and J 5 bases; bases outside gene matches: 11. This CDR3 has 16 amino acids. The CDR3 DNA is TGTGCCAGCAGCCGCCGCGTCAGGGGGCCCGATCAGCCCCAGCATTTT. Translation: CASSRRVRGPDQPQHF.

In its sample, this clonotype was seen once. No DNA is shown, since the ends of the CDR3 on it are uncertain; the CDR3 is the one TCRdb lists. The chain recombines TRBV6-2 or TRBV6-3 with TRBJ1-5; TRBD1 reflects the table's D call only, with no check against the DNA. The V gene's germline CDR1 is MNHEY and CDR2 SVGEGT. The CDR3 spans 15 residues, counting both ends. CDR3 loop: CASILEPKGTQPQHF.

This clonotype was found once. DNA for the CDR3: TGTGCCAGCAGTGAAATCGGGGTTCAGCCCCAGCATTTT. This codes for CASSEIGVQPQHF. The V and J genes are TRBV6-1 and TRBJ1-5; D is uncertain. Trimming stripped 2 bases from V and 6 bases from J, with 8 bases between. CDR3 size: 13 residues. Germline V gene sequence: CDR1 MNHNS, CDR2 SASEGT.

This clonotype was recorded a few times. CDR3 amino acids: CASLRDGLTDTQYF. The CDR3 nucleotides are TGTGCCAGCCTCCGGGACGGCCTCACAGATACGCAGTATTTT. The chain carries TRBV12-3 or TRBV12-4 and TRBJ2-3, with D possibly called TRBD1 or TRBD2 (5 bases each). Trimming took off 8 bases at V and 2 bases at J, with 14 bases between the two ends. The CDR3 loop spans 14 amino acids.

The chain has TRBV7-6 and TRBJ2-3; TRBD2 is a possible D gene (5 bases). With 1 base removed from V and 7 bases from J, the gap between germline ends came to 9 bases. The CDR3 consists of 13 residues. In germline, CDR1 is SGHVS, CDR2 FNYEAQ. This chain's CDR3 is CASSLGGWNTQYF. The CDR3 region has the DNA TGTGCCAGCAGCTTAGGAGGGTGGAATACGCAGTATTTT.

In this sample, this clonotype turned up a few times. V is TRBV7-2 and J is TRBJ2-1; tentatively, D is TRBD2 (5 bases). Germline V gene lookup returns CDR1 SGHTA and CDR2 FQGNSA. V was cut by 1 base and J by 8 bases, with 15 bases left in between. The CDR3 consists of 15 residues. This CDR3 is CASSLGTEGAHEQFF. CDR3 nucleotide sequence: TGTGCCAGCAGCTTAGGAACCGAGGGAGCCCATGAGCAGTTCTTC.

DNA of the CDR3: TGTGCCAGCACCTCCTCTCCGCTCGGTGAGCAGTTCTTC. Its translation is CASTSSPLGEQFF. The V and J genes are TRBV11-2 and TRBJ2-1; D is uncertain. Trimming stripped 7 bases from V and 9 bases from J, with 16 bases between. The CDR3 consists of 13 residues. Germline assignment: CDR1 SGHAT and CDR2 FQNNGV.